The rows below give T cell receptor beta chains drawn from one sample of a study of Tregs in tolerant kidney transplant recipients. Some clones are missing from TCRdb's copy, which holds only in-frame ones; the method was immunoSEQ multiplex PCR. The sample has some 60,000 clones, about 83% seen once. Sequences were obtained from CD4+ T cells from blood. These receptors were obtained from a human donor in good health. Both conserved end residues are part of each CDR3. The order of the fields is J gene, clone size, D gene, V gene, CDR3 DNA, CDR3 protein. D genes are given only for firm matches. Where a row states a size, it is once, few, many or the class of an expanded clone; other rows omit it.

TRBJ2-2 | NA | NA | TRBV11-3 | TGTGCCAGCAGCTTCGCGGTAGTCACCGGGGAGCTGTTTTTT | CASSFAVVTGELFF
TRBJ2-5 | NA | TRBD1 | TRBV25-1 | TGTGCCAGCAGTGAATTTGGGACAGGGGGCAGGAAGACCCAGTACTTC | CASSEFGTGGRKTQYF
TRBJ2-1 | NA | NA | TRBV9 | TGTGCCAGCAGCGGCCGGGCCCCTAATTTCAATGAGCAGTTCTTC | CASSGRAPNFNEQFF
TRBJ2-1 | NA | TRBD1 | TRBV6-1 | TGTGCCAGCAGTGTAGGACAGGGCGGTGAGCAGTTCTTC | CASSVGQGGEQFF
TRBJ2-7 | NA | NA | TRBV19 | TGTGCCAGTAGTATAAGGGGTGGGGCAGGGAACTACGAGCAGTACTTC | CASSIRGGAGNYEQYF
TRBJ1-1 | NA | NA | TRBV30 | TGTGCCTGGACGAAGCCAGAAGCTTTCTTT | CAWTKPEAFF
TRBJ2-7 | NA | NA | TRBV4-2 | TGTGCCAGCGGCCAAGAACCCGGGAACGAGCAGTACTTC | CASGQEPGNEQYF
TRBJ2-2 | NA | NA | TRBV11-1 | TGTGCCAGCAGCTTAGTCCGTAGGTTGAACACCGGGGAGCTGTTTTTT | CASSLVRRLNTGELFF
TRBJ2-3 | NA | TRBD2 | TRBV13 | TGTGCCAGCAGCCCAACGGCGGGGACTAGCCCCGACTATACGCAGTATTTT | CASSPTAGTSPDYTQYF
TRBJ1-2 | NA | NA | TRBV18 | TGTGCCAGCTCACCGGGGGCTAACTATGGCTACACCTTC | CASSPGANYGYTF
TRBJ2-7 | NA | NA | TRBV10-2 | TGCGCCAGCAAAGGGACGGTCTCCTACGAGCAGTACTTC | CASKGTVSYEQYF
TRBJ1-6 | many | TRBD1 | TRBV30 | TGTGCCTGGAGTGTGAGGGGGCACGATTCACCCCTCCACTTT | CAWSVRGHDSPLHF
TRBJ1-1 | NA | NA | TRBV29-1 | TGCAGCGTTGAATCGGCCCTGAACACTGAAGCTTTCTTT | CSVESALNTEAFF
TRBJ2-7 | NA | NA | TRBV5-1 | TGCGCCAGCAGCTCGCAGGGCAACTCCTACGAGCAGTACTTC | CASSSQGNSYEQYF
TRBJ1-2 | NA | NA | TRBV29-1 | TGCAGCGTTGACGAATTTAGCTATGGCTACACCTTC | CSVDEFSYGYTF
TRBJ2-2 | NA | TRBD1 | TRBV27 | TGTGCCAGCAGTTTATGGGTTTTTGTTGGACAGGGGCTCCCCGGGGAGCTGTTTTTT | CASSLWVFVGQGLPGELFF
TRBJ1-6 | NA | NA | TRBV4-1 | TGCGCCAGCAGCCAATTTTCGCCGAATTCACCCCTCCACTTT | CASSQFSPNSPLHF
TRBJ2-1 | NA | TRBD2 | TRBV11-2 | TGTGCCAGCAGCGCTCGGGACTATCAAGAGCAGTTCTTC | CASSARDYQEQFF
TRBJ1-1 | NA | NA | TRBV7-2 | TGTGCCAGCAGCTCCCTCGGAAGGAACACTGAAGCTTTCTTT | CASSSLGRNTEAFF
TRBJ2-1 | NA | TRBD2 | TRBV29-1 | TGCAGCGTTGAATTCGGGGGAGGGGAGTCCTACAATGAGCAGTTCTTC | CSVEFGGGESYNEQFF
TRBJ1-2 | NA | TRBD1 | TRBV4-2 | TGTGCCAGCAGCCTCGGGACAGGGGGCAACTATGGCTACACCTTC | CASSLGTGGNYGYTF
TRBJ2-1 | NA | NA | TRBV5-1 | TGCGCCAGCAGCTTGACTGGAGCCGATGAGCAGTTCTTC | CASSLTGADEQFF
TRBJ1-2 | NA | NA | TRBV27 | TGTGCCAGCAGTTTACGCGTCGATAACTATGGCTACACCTTC | CASSLRVDNYGYTF
TRBJ1-1 | NA | NA | TRBV29-1 | TGCAGCGGGGCGGCGAACACTGAAGCTTTCTTT | CSGAANTEAFF
TRBJ1-1 | NA | TRBD1 | TRBV4-2 | TGTGCCAGCAGCCAAGCGGGAACAGGGGGTGTCACTGAAGCTTTCTTT | CASSQAGTGGVTEAFF
TRBJ2-2 | once | TRBD1 | TRBV7-3 | TGTGCCAGCAGCTCCTCCAGGGGGAGTAACACCGGGGAGCTGTTTTTT | CASSSSRGSNTGELFF
TRBJ2-7 | NA | TRBD1 | TRBV4-1 | TGCGCCAGCAGCCAAAACCGAAAGGACAGGGCCTTTGACTACGAGCAGTACTTC | CASSQNRKDRAFDYEQYF
TRBJ1-5 | NA | NA | TRBV10-3 | TGTGCCATCACCATGCGGTTAGGGTGGTTCGGACAGCCCCAGCATTTT | CAITMRLGWFGQPQHF
TRBJ2-7 | once | NA | TRBV7-9 | TGTGCCAGCAGCGTTGAGGGTAGCATGCACGAGCAGTACTTC | CASSVEGSMHEQYF
TRBJ2-7 | once | NA | TRBV14 | TGTGCCAGCAGCCAAGCTTCCCCGACAAGGCCGGTAGGGCAGTACTTC | CASSQASPTRPVGQYF
TRBJ2-7 | few | NA | TRBV18 | TGTGCCAGCTCACCCCCGGGAGTGGCCTACGAGCAGTACTTC | CASSPPGVAYEQYF
TRBJ1-2 | NA | NA | TRBV30 | TGTGCCTGGAGTGTAGATTGGGGGGAGCCCTATGGCTACACCTTC | CAWSVDWGEPYGYTF
TRBJ2-3 | NA | TRBD2 | TRBV4-3 | TGCGCCAGCAGCCTCCGACCGGGACTAGCGTTTGGGGCAGATACGCAGTATTTT | CASSLRPGLAFGADTQYF
TRBJ2-1 | NA | TRBD2 | TRBV10-3 | TGTGCCATCAGTGAGTTGGGAGCGGGGGACTACAATGAGCAGTTCTTC | CAISELGAGDYNEQFF
TRBJ1-1 | NA | NA | TRBV4-1 | TGCGCCAGCAGCCAAGTGTACAGAGAGAACACTGAAGCTTTCTTT | CASSQVYRENTEAFF
TRBJ2-1 | NA | TRBD2 | TRBV4-3 | TGCGCCAGCAGCCAAGCCCTGACTAGCGGGGGCTTATCAACCATCAATGAGCAGTTCTTC | CASSQALTSGGLSTINEQFF
TRBJ1-3 | few | NA | TRBV11-3 | TGTGCCAGCAGCTTACAGGGAAACACCATATATTTT | CASSLQGNTIYF
TRBJ1-1 | NA | NA | TRBV6-5 | TGTGCCAGCAGTTACAGGAGGAACACTGAAGCTTTCTTT | CASSYRRNTEAFF
TRBJ2-3 | NA | TRBD2 | TRBV2 | TGTGCCAGCAGTGACCTCCTACTAGCGGGGAGCACAGATACGCAGTATTTT | CASSDLLLAGSTDTQYF
TRBJ2-2 | once | NA | TRBV11-3 | TGTGCCAGCAGCTGGGATACGACCGGGGAGCTGTTTTTT | CASSWDTTGELFF
TRBJ1-6 | NA | NA | TRBV15 | TGTGCCACCAGCAGAGAAGGGTATTCACCCCTCCACTTT | CATSREGYSPLHF
TRBJ2-2 | NA | NA | TRBV6-5 | TGTGCCAGCAGTTTCGCTCGGGGGACGAACACCGGGGAGCTGTTTTTT | CASSFARGTNTGELFF
TRBJ1-3 | NA | TRBD1 | TRBV5-6 | TGTGCCAGCAGCTTGGATACAGGGGCGGGAAACACCATATATTTT | CASSLDTGAGNTIYF
TRBJ2-1 | NA | TRBD2 | TRBV19 | TGTGCCAGTAGTTCGGGACTAGCGGGAGGTGCGAGCTCCTACAATGAGCAGTTCTTC | CASSSGLAGGASSYNEQFF
TRBJ1-1 | NA | TRBD1 | TRBV18 | TGTGCCAGCTCGCGACAGGGATGGGACACTGAAGCTTTCTTT | CASSRQGWDTEAFF
TRBJ1-3 | NA | TRBD1 | TRBV15 | TGTGCCACCAGCATCCACAGGGGCTCTGGAAACACCATATATTTT | CATSIHRGSGNTIYF
TRBJ1-1 | NA | NA | TRBV27 | TGTGCCAGCAGTCTGAGGGGTCCAACAGAAGCTTTCTTT | CASSLRGPTEAFF
TRBJ2-7 | NA | NA | TRBV5-8 | TGTGCCAGCAGCGGGACCCGCTACGAGCAGTACTTC | CASSGTRYEQYF
TRBJ2-5 | NA | NA | TRBV7-2 | TGTGCCAGCAGCAACAGTAAGGCCCAAGAGACCCAGTACTTC | CASSNSKAQETQYF
TRBJ2-3 | NA | TRBD2 | TRBV29-1 | TGCAGCGTAAAAGGGAGGACTAGCGTAAGCACAGATACGCAGTATTTT | CSVKGRTSVSTDTQYF
TRBJ2-7 | NA | NA | TRBV6-6 | TGTGCCAGCAGTTACCCGGGGACCCTTTACGAGCAGTACTTC | CASSYPGTLYEQYF
TRBJ1-5 | NA | NA | TRBV6-6 | TGTGCCAGCAGTTACTCGAAGGATCAGCCCCAGCATTTT | CASSYSKDQPQHF
TRBJ1-2 | NA | NA | TRBV19 | TGTGCCAGTAGTATAACGGGGTCCTATGGCTACACCTTC | CASSITGSYGYTF